One sample yielded the 18 T cell receptor beta chains listed below, sequenced in a study of blood T cell repertoires in COVID-19. Some clones are missing from TCRdb's copy, which holds only in-frame ones; the method was immunoSEQ multiplex PCR. The sample contains over 120,000 clones, about 87% of which appear only once. The material sequenced was peripheral blood. These receptors were taken from a human donor in a cohort sampled during active COVID-19.

This chain joins TRBV6-6 and TRBJ2-2, with D uncertain. Between the trimmed V and J ends, which lost 4 bases and 7 bases, there was a span of 4 bases. The CDR3 runs 11 residues. Germline V gene data show CDR1 as MNHNY and CDR2 as SVGAGI (reference sequence). CDR3 residues: CASSSYGELFF. CDR3 in DNA: TGTGCCAGCAGTTCCTACGGGGAGCTGTTTTTT.

This chain connects TRBV20-1 to TRBJ2-5; possibly TRBD1 for D (5 bases). V was cut by 5 bases and J by 2 bases, with 15 bases left in between. Germline V gene data show CDR1 as DFQATT and CDR2 as SNEGSKA (reference sequence). The CDR3 loop spans 14 amino acids. The CDR3 sequence is CSAGERGLQETQYF. In nucleotides, the CDR3 is TGCAGTGCTGGTGAAAGGGGTTTACAAGAGACCCAGTACTTC.

CDR3 bases: TGTGCCAGTGGGCGCAGGGACACAGATACGCAGTATTTT. It translates to CASGRRDTDTQYF. The rearrangement uses TRBV28 and TRBJ2-3, with TRBD1 as a possible D gene (5 bases). CDR3 length: 13 residues. The V and J ends lost 9 bases and 2 bases respectively, with 12 bases between them. Germline lookup yields CDR1 MDHEN and CDR2 SYDVKM.

The chain joins TRBV7-2 to TRBJ2-7; 9 positions agree with TRBD1. The J segment lost 5 bases and the V segment lost 1 base, leaving 6 bases of the junction unmatched. This CDR3 is built from 15 residues. Germline-derived CDR1 and CDR2 are SGHTA and FQGNSA. The CDR3 DNA reads as TGTGCCAGCAGCTTAGATTGGACAGGGGCCGACGAGCAGTACTTC. Amino acid sequence: CASSLDWTGADEQYF.

V gene TRBV4-1 combines with J gene TRBJ2-5; TRBD1 might be the D (6 bases). The germline CDR1 and CDR2 sequences are MGHRA and YSYEKL. V dropped 3 bases and J dropped 1 base, with 18 bases sitting between them. The CDR3 spans 17 residues. The CDR3 reads CASSQEADRSFQETQYF. In DNA, the CDR3 is TGCGCCAGCAGCCAGGAAGCGGACAGATCCTTCCAAGAGACCCAGTACTTC.

This chain's CDR3 is CASSFSVTGFSYEQYV. CDR3 DNA sequence: TGTGCCAGCAGCTTTTCTGTGACAGGTTTCTCCTACGAGCAGTACGTC. V gene TRBV5-6 combines with J gene TRBJ2-7; a weak D match, TRBD1 (6 bases). Per the germline V gene, CDR1 is SGHDT and CDR2 is YYEEEE. V was shortened by 2 bases and J by 0 bases, with 15 bases between the two germline ends. The CDR3 contains 16 residues.

The rearrangement joins TRBV29-1 to TRBJ1-1, with 7 nucleotides matching TRBD1. With V trimmed by 4 bases and J by 1 base, 6 bases remained unmatched. The CDR3 extends over 14 amino acids. Germline loops: CDR1 SQVTM, CDR2 ANQGSEA. CDR3 nucleotides: TGCAGCGTTGGGACAGGAGGCCCGAACACTGAAGCTTTCTTT. It is translated as CSVGTGGPNTEAFF. The full variable domain, rest sourced from reference TRBV29-1 and TRBJ1-1, is SAVISQKPSRDICQRGTSLTIQCQVDSQVTMMFWYRQQPGQSLTLIATANQGSEATYESGFVIDKFPISRPNLTFSTLTVSNMSPEDSSIYLCSVGTGGPNTEAFFGQGTRLTVV.

The sample holds one count of this clone. V and J are TRBV5-1 and TRBJ1-1; weak D call: TRBD1 (5 bases). CDR3 length: 13 residues. Trimming took off 4 bases at V and 10 bases at J, with 17 bases between the two ends. Germline values: CDR1 SGHRS, CDR2 YFSETQ. CDR3 sequence: CASSPIDDSAAFF. The CDR3 bases are TGCGCCAGCAGCCCTATCGACGACAGTGCAGCTTTCTTT.

Here the CDR3 DNA reads TGTGCCATCAGGGGAAGCGGTTCTTACGAGCAGTACTTC. It encodes CAIRGSGSYEQYF. The J gene is TRBJ2-7, the V gene TRBV10-3, with D possibly TRBD2 on 5 matching bases. V dropped 6 bases and J dropped 4 bases, with 13 bases sitting between them. This CDR3 comprises 13 residues. The germline V gene encodes CDR1 ENHRY and CDR2 SYGVKD.

This chain links TRBV10-3 with TRBJ1-1; no clear D gene. Germline V gene data show CDR1 as ENHRY and CDR2 as SYGVKD. The V end was cut by 10 bases, the J end by 4 bases, with 16 bases between. CDR3 length: 13 residues. The CDR3 spells CASRTNQATEAFF. CDR3 nucleotides: TGTGCCAGCCGCACCAATCAGGCCACTGAAGCTTTCTTT.

The chain carries TRBV6-2 or TRBV6-3 and TRBJ1-2; no clear D gene. Germline assignment: CDR1 MNHEY and CDR2 SVGEGT. V lost 6 bases to trimming and J lost 4 bases, with 12 bases between them. The CDR3 covers 13 residues. This CDR3 reads CASSLRRSYGYTF. Written as DNA, the CDR3 is TGTGCCAGCAGCCTCCGACGGAGCTATGGCTACACCTTC.

The rearrangement joins TRBV24-1 to TRBJ2-3; 7 positions match TRBD1. Per germline, CDR1 KGHDR and CDR2 SFDVKD. V lost 4 bases to trimming and J lost 4 bases; unmatched junction nucleotides: 4. The CDR3 is 14 amino acids. CDR3 sequence: CATSEGTAADTQYF. Written as DNA, the CDR3 is TGTGCCACCAGTGAAGGGACAGCTGCAGATACGCAGTATTTT.

V is TRBV18 and J is TRBJ2-3; tentative D call: TRBD2 (6 bases). The V and J ends lost 3 bases and 2 bases respectively, with 12 bases between them. Germline assignment: CDR1 KGHSH and CDR2 LQKENI. CDR3 length equals 15 residues. The chain's CDR3 is CASSPFSGDTDTQYF. The CDR3 bases are TGTGCCAGCTCACCCTTTTCGGGGGACACAGATACGCAGTATTTT. Full variable domain (remainder filled in from reference TRBV18 and TRBJ2-3): NAGVMQNPRHLVRRRGQEARLRCSPMKGHSHVYWYRQLPEEGLKFMVYLQKENIIDESGMPKERFSAEFPKEGPSILRIQQVVRGDSAAYFCASSPFSGDTDTQYFGPGTRLTVL.

The chain employs TRBV11-3 and TRBJ2-5; a possible D gene is TRBD2 (5 bases). Trimming left V 5 bases short and J 0 bases short, with 13 bases between. The CDR3 covers 15 residues. Germline V gene lookup returns CDR1 SGHNT and CDR2 YENEEA. The CDR3 DNA is TGTGCCAGCAGCCCACAGCGGAGCTACCAAGAGACCCAGTACTTC. Amino acids: CASSPQRSYQETQYF.

The J gene is TRBJ1-1, the V gene TRBV10-3; unclear D gene. The V end was cut by 3 bases, the J end by 5 bases, with 10 bases between. The V gene's germline CDR1 is ENHRY and CDR2 SYGVKD. This CDR3 spans 13 amino acids. Written as DNA, the CDR3 is TGTGCCATCAGTGAACCAGCGTGGACTGAAGCTTTCTTT. It codes for CAISEPAWTEAFF.

The chain combines TRBV23-1 with TRBJ1-1; the D gene is possibly TRBD1 (5 bases). TRBV23-1 is recorded as an ORF, its role being uncertain. The length of the CDR3 is 17 residues. V lost 4 bases to trimming and J lost 2 bases, with 20 bases between them. The CDR3 DNA follows: TGCGCCAGCAGTCCTTGGGCTATTGGACAACGAAACACTGAAGCTTTCTTT. Translating gives CASSPWAIGQRNTEAFF.

The rearrangement uses TRBV2 and TRBJ1-4; 10 bases fit TRBD1. The CDR3 spans 17 residues. The germline V gene has CDR1 SNHLY and CDR2 FYNNEI. Trimming at V came to 5 bases and at J to 4 bases, leaving 10 bases not matched to a gene. For the CDR3, the DNA is TGTGCCAGCAGTAAACCGGGACAGGGGACTTTTAATGAAAAACTGTTTTTT. It specifies CASSKPGQGTFNEKLFF.

The rearrangement links TRBV11-2 to TRBJ2-5; possible D gene TRBD1, 6 bases. This CDR3 has 16 amino acids. Germline V gene data show CDR1 as SGHAT and CDR2 as FQNNGV. Trimming shortened V by 3 bases and J by 1 base, and 15 bases separated the two germline ends. This CDR3 reads CASSFMDSYFQETQYF. The CDR3 DNA is TGTGCCAGCAGCTTCATGGACAGTTACTTCCAAGAGACCCAGTACTTC.